What follows are 26 T cell receptor beta chains derived from one specimen sequenced in a study of T-cell memory formation after mild COVID-19. TCRdb reprocessed the 5' RACE reads with MiXCR, giving one entry per CDR3 protein. The repertoire holds more than 450,000 distinct CDR3 sequences, with under 20% as singletons. Specimen: PBMCs or a T cell subset sorted from them (not recorded which). All receptors derive from an adult woman who had mild COVID-19 (a few samples of this study predate the infection). Cell type and time point are not known.

This clonotype was seen more than once but under ten times. This chain links TRBV29-1 with TRBJ2-7; D may correspond to TRBD1 or TRBD2 (5 bases each). The CDR3 length is 13 residues. Germline lookup yields CDR1 SQVTM and CDR2 ANQGSEA. Trimming stripped 4 bases from V and 2 bases from J, with 12 bases between. CDR3 protein: CSVVEGSTYEQYF. The CDR3 nucleotides read TGCAGCGTTGTTGAGGGGTCGACCTACGAGCAGTACTTC.

Regarding this clonotype: The junction shows a germline mismatch at one end, possibly a read error. The genes are TRBV11-3 and TRBJ2-1, with D perhaps matching TRBD1 or TRBD2 (5 bases each). The germline V gene has CDR1 SGHNT and CDR2 YENEEA. The CDR3 runs 11 residues. CDR3 loop: CASSSGTVGVF. Written as DNA, the CDR3 is TGTGCCAGCAGCTCCGGGACGGTGGGGGTCTTC.

About this clonotype: A read error may explain this, as a much larger clone is one base away. V is TRBV27 and J is TRBJ2-7; D may correspond to TRBD1 or TRBD2 (6 bases each). Germline V lookup: CDR1 MNHEY, CDR2 SMNVEV (reference sequence). V shed 6 bases and J shed 0 bases, with 9 bases lying between them. The CDR3 is 13 amino acids. CDR3 loop: CASREGGSYEQYF. The CDR3 DNA follows: TGTGCCAGCAGGGAGGGGGGCTCCTACGAGCAGTACTTC.

The chain joins TRBV5-1 to TRBJ2-3; D remains ambiguous. The CDR3 runs 16 residues. The V gene's germline CDR1 is SGHRS and CDR2 YFSETQ. V lost 4 bases and J 2 bases, leaving 17 bases between the germline ends. This CDR3 is CASSGTGRSFTDTQYF. The DNA for the CDR3 is TGCGCCAGCAGCGGAACTGGCAGGTCCTTCACAGATACGCAGTATTTT.

This clonotype was counted at least ten times. This chain uses TRBV15 with TRBJ2-1; TRBD2 matches 11 bases. V trimming: 0 bases; J trimming: 6 bases; junction bases outside the gene matches: 4. This CDR3 is 16 amino acids long. The germline CDR1 and CDR2 sequences are LNHNV and YYDKDF (reference sequence). CDR3 region: CATSRDPGTSGNEQFF. The CDR3 DNA is TGTGCCACCAGCAGAGATCCTGGGACTAGCGGCAATGAGCAGTTCTTC.

This clonotype was seen a handful of times. The chain has TRBV29-1 and TRBJ2-1; TRBD1 matches at 9 bases. The CDR3 is made up of 13 amino acids. Germline assignment: CDR1 SQVTM and CDR2 ANQGSEA. The trim removed 3 bases at V and 5 bases at J, leaving 2 bases unmatched. The CDR3 DNA is TGCAGCGTTGAGGGACAGGGTAACAATGAGCAGTTCTTC. Translating gives CSVEGQGNNEQFF.

About this clonotype: This CDR3 is missing its conserved last phenylalanine or tryptophan, likely due to a read error. No DNA is shown, since the ends of the CDR3 on it are uncertain; the CDR3 is the one TCRdb lists. The V gene is TRBV7-9, the J gene TRBJ2-3. The CDR3 sequence runs 8 residues, both termini included. Per the germline V gene, CDR1 is SEHNR and CDR2 is FQNEAQ (reference sequence). The CDR3: CASSFSRG.

This clonotype was observed a handful of times. V and J are TRBV14 and TRBJ2-7; D not certain. Trimming left V 2 bases short and J 2 bases short, with 10 bases between. Germline V CDR1 and CDR2: SGHDN, FVKESK. The CDR3 is 14 amino acids. CDR3 region: CASSQLGQTYEQYF. Here the CDR3 DNA reads TGTGCCAGCAGCCAACTGGGCCAGACCTACGAGCAGTACTTC.

V and J are TRBV5-6 and TRBJ1-5; D is undetermined. V lost 1 base and J lost 4, with 6 bases in between. This CDR3 has 13 residues. In germline, CDR1 is SGHDT, CDR2 YYEEEE. The CDR3 spells CASSLQRNQPQHF. CDR3 DNA: TGTGCCAGCAGCTTGCAGAGGAATCAGCCCCAGCATTTT.

The chain couples TRBV6-5 to TRBJ1-6; the D gene is possibly TRBD1 (5 bases). The ends were cut back, 5 bases at V and 4 bases at J, with 9 bases in the middle. This CDR3 comprises 14 residues. CDR1 and CDR2 from the germline V gene are MNHEY and SVGAGI. The CDR3 loop is CASSRGGYNSPLHF. As DNA, the CDR3 is TGTGCCAGCAGTCGCGGGGGATATAATTCACCCCTCCACTTT.

The chain has TRBV9 and TRBJ2-1; no definite D call. V lost 4 bases and J lost 7, with 12 bases in between. This CDR3 is 13 amino acids long. Germline CDR1 is SGDLS and CDR2 is YYNGEE. The CDR3 DNA reads as TGTGCCAGCAGCTTCGCCCCTACAAATGAGCAGTTCTTC. It yields the protein CASSFAPTNEQFF.

This chain links TRBV5-1 with TRBJ1-5; the D gene is possibly TRBD1 (6 bases). V lost 4 bases to trimming and J lost 4 bases, with 15 bases between them. This CDR3 spans 15 amino acids. The V gene's germline CDR1 is SGHRS and CDR2 YFSETQ. The CDR3 DNA reads TGCGCCAGCAGCCCGGCAGGGGATAGGAATCAGCCCCAGCATTTT. It yields the protein CASSPAGDRNQPQHF.

The genes are TRBV6-5 and TRBJ1-1; D uncertain. The germline V gene has CDR1 MNHEY and CDR2 SVGAGI. The CDR3 extends over 12 amino acids. The ends were cut back, 6 bases at V and 0 bases at J, with 5 bases in the middle. CDR3 DNA sequence: TGTGCCAGCAGCCAAGTGAACACTGAAGCTTTCTTT. Translating gives CASSQVNTEAFF.

The chain is built from TRBV7-2 and TRBJ2-1; 7 bases are shared with TRBD2. The CDR3 totals 16 residues. Germline V gene sequence: CDR1 SGHTA, CDR2 FQGNSA. With V trimmed by 4 bases and J by 0 bases, 6 bases remained unmatched. The CDR3 here is CASSSSGTISYNEQFF. The CDR3 bases are TGTGCCAGCAGCTCGTCCGGGACTATCTCCTACAATGAGCAGTTCTTC.

This clonotype turned up a few times. The chain carries TRBV4-2 and TRBJ1-1; D perhaps matches TRBD1 (6 bases). Germline assignment: CDR1 LGHNA and CDR2 YNFKEQ. The CDR3 runs to 16 residues. Trimming stripped 4 bases from V and 0 bases from J, with 15 bases between. CDR3 coding DNA: TGTGCCAGCAGCCCTTCCCGGACAGTCATGAACACTGAAGCTTTCTTT. Amino acids: CASSPSRTVMNTEAFF.

This clonotype was detected a few times. V is TRBV14 and J is TRBJ2-7, with 12 positions matching TRBD1. The V segment lost 3 bases and the J segment 7 bases; nucleotides outside the gene matches: 10. There are 16 residues in the CDR3. Germline V gene lookup returns CDR1 SGHDN and CDR2 FVKESK. The CDR3 DNA reads TGTGCCAGCAGCCAGCTACCGGGACAGGGGGCGGGAGAGCAGTACTTC. This codes for CASSQLPGQGAGEQYF.

There are many counts of this clonotype. The chain has TRBV20-1 and TRBJ1-1; D may be TRBD1 (5 bases). Germline values: CDR1 DFQATT, CDR2 SNEGSKA (reference sequence). This CDR3 is 13 amino acids long. The germline V and J ends were trimmed by 6 bases and 1 base, with 12 bases remaining between them. In DNA, the CDR3 is TGCAGTGCGACCCGGGACGGGAACACTGAAGCTTTCTTT. Its translation is CSATRDGNTEAFF.

This clonotype has just a few counts. The V gene is TRBV14, the J gene TRBJ1-2, with TRBD1 identical over 9 bases. V was clipped by 0 bases and J by 4 bases; unmatched bases: 9. This CDR3 is 17 amino acids long. CDR1 and CDR2 from the germline V gene are SGHDN and FVKESK. Here the CDR3 DNA reads TGTGCCAGCAGCCAAGAGGGGACAGGGACCTTAGGCTATGGCTACACCTTC. Protein sequence: CASSQEGTGTLGYGYTF.

A few counts support this clonotype. The chain employs TRBV5-5 and TRBJ1-4; no firm D call. The germline gives CDR1 SGHKS, CDR2 YYEKEE (reference sequence). The V end lost 4 bases, the J end lost 0 bases, and 13 bases lay between the germline ends. The length of the CDR3 is 16 residues. CDR3 DNA sequence: TGTGCCAGCAGCCAAGAGGTGCAAGCAACTAATGAAAAACTGTTTTTT. This codes for CASSQEVQATNEKLFF.

This clonotype was counted between two and nine times. The V call is TRBV20-1, the J call TRBJ1-2; D gene unclear. V dropped 4 bases and J dropped 13 bases, with 16 bases sitting between them. Germline-derived CDR1 and CDR2 are DFQATT and SNEGSKA (reference sequence). CDR3 length: 11 residues. CDR3 sequence: CSATEIKRVTF. The CDR3 DNA reads TGCAGTGCTACCGAGATAAAAAGAGTCACCTTC.

This clonotype has just a few counts. This sequence joins TRBV12-3 or TRBV12-4 and TRBJ2-3, with 9 bases identical to TRBD2. Trimming cost V 6 bases and J 5 bases; bases outside gene matches: 9. The length of the CDR3 is 15 residues. CDR3 nucleotide sequence: TGTGCCAGCAGCGCAGGGACTAGCTTGGGAGATACGCAGTATTTT. Its protein product is CASSAGTSLGDTQYF.

DNA of the CDR3: TGTGCCAGCAGTATATTGGGACAGGCCCAAGAGACCCAGTACTTC. Amino acid sequence: CASSILGQAQETQYF. The chain recombines TRBV27 with TRBJ2-5; 8 bases are a match to TRBD1. The germline CDR1 and CDR2 sequences are MNHEY and SMNVEV (reference sequence). CDR3 length equals 15 residues. After removal of 5 bases from V and 1 base from J, the junction contained 6 bases not matched to a gene.

This clonotype appeared a few times. The V gene is TRBV6-5, the J gene TRBJ2-1; TRBD1 is a possible D gene (6 bases). Trimming removed 0 bases at V and 0 bases at J, with 12 bases between. This CDR3 contains 17 residues. CDR1 MNHEY and CDR2 SVGAGI come from the germline V gene. The CDR3 is CASSYSSGASSYNEQFF. The CDR3 DNA reads TGTGCCAGCAGTTACTCGTCAGGGGCTAGCTCCTACAATGAGCAGTTCTTC.

The chain uses TRBV29-1 and TRBJ2-3; D tentatively reads TRBD1 or TRBD2 (5 bases each). Deletions cut 6 bases from V and 1 base from J, with 14 bases between. The germline V gene encodes CDR1 SQVTM and CDR2 ANQGSEA. The CDR3 consists of 14 residues. The CDR3 DNA reads as TGCAGCGTCCGACAGAACGGGGGCACAGATACGCAGTATTTT. It specifies CSVRQNGGTDTQYF.

This clonotype was detected only a few times. V and J are TRBV6-6 and TRBJ2-7; 8 positions agree with TRBD2. The CDR3 loop spans 14 amino acids. V gave up 10 bases and J gave up 0 bases; unmatched junction bases: 8. The germline V gene encodes CDR1 MNHNY and CDR2 SVGAGI (reference sequence). In nucleotides, the CDR3 is TGTGCCACCAGACTAGCGTCGAGCTCCTACGAGCAGTACTTC. This codes for CATRLASSSYEQYF.

The chain carries TRBV20-1 and TRBJ1-1; unclear D gene. CDR1 and CDR2 from the germline V gene are DFQATT and SNEGSKA (reference sequence). Trimming removed 3 bases at V and 8 bases at J, with 16 bases between. The CDR3 is made up of 13 amino acids. The CDR3 coding sequence is TGCAGTGCTAGTTCGGGTCTCGGGTCGGAAGCTTTCTTT. Its protein is CSASSGLGSEAFF.